The 15 T cell receptor beta chains reported below all come from one sample, sequenced in a study of shared clonotypes between healthy human individuals. TCRdb keeps only in-frame clones here, not all; method: immunoSEQ multiplex PCR. The repertoire holds 950,000 to 1,100,000 clones, with approximately 80% as singletons. Material: memory CD4+ T cells from PBMCs. Specified subset: CD45RA-negative fraction. The receptors shown here come from a man aged 18-30 years in good health. Some clones in this sample may be carry-over from other donors' samples.

The genes are TRBV13 and TRBJ1-1, with D uncertain. This CDR3 spans 15 amino acids. V was shortened by 2 bases and J by 4 bases, with 14 bases between the two germline ends. Germline CDR1 and CDR2: PRHDT and FYEKMQ (reference sequence). DNA for the CDR3: TGTGCCAGCAGCTTATCCCGGCGAAGAGCCACTGAAGCTTTCTTT. It codes for CASSLSRRRATEAFF.

The V and J genes are TRBV5-1 and TRBJ1-1; D is possibly TRBD1 (5 bases). Germline loops: CDR1 SGHRS, CDR2 YFSETQ. The CDR3 totals 14 residues. Trimming shortened V by 4 bases and J by 3 bases, and 13 bases separated the two germline ends. The CDR3 region is CASSPGGGYTEAFF. CDR3 sequence (DNA): TGCGCCAGCAGCCCGGGTGGGGGGTACACTGAAGCTTTCTTT.

The chain couples TRBV6-1 to TRBJ1-2, with TRBD1 matching over 9 bases. Germline V gene sequence: CDR1 MNHNS, CDR2 SASEGT. The J segment lost 7 bases and the V segment lost 7 bases, leaving 13 bases of the junction unmatched. The CDR3 length is 15 residues. CDR3 sequence: CASNLGQGFDPGYTF. The DNA of the CDR3 is TGTGCCAGCAACCTGGGACAGGGATTTGACCCTGGCTACACCTTC.

To note about this clone: This may stem from a read error, because a much larger clone lies one nucleotide away. The sample carries other DNA sequences with the same CDR3. The gene calls are TRBV2 and TRBJ1-2, with D uncertain. The CDR3 contains 13 residues. Trimming cost V 3 bases and J 2 bases, with 7 bases left between them. The V gene's germline CDR1 is SNHLY and CDR2 FYNNEI. DNA of the CDR3: TGTGCCAGCAGTGAGGCGGAAAACTATGGCTACACCTTC. Translating it yields CASSEAENYGYTF.

The chain combines TRBV5-8 with TRBJ1-4; no definite D call. The CDR3 sequence is 12 residues long. V was trimmed by 1 base and J by 7 bases, leaving 5 bases between them. Per germline, CDR1 SGHTS and CDR2 YDEGEE. Here the CDR3 DNA reads TGTGCCAGCAGCTTGAGAGGTGAAAAACTGTTTTTT. This translates into CASSLRGEKLFF.

The chain combines TRBV6-1 with TRBJ1-5; D may be TRBD1 (6 bases). This CDR3 has 14 residues. Trimming shortened V by 5 bases and J by 3 bases, and 11 bases separated the two germline ends. The germline V gene encodes CDR1 MNHNS and CDR2 SASEGT. The CDR3 DNA reads TGTGCCAGCAGTAGTACAGGGCCCAATCAGCCCCAGCATTTT. Residues: CASSSTGPNQPQHF.

This chain links TRBV9 with TRBJ2-1; 13 nucleotides agree with TRBD2. This CDR3 spans 17 amino acids. Germline V gives CDR1 SGDLS, CDR2 YYNGEE. V dropped 2 bases and J dropped 5; count of bases not matched to a gene: 7. CDR3 in DNA: TGTGCCAGCAGCGTCCCTTCCGGGACTAGCGGGAACAATGAGCAGTTCTTC. It codes for CASSVPSGTSGNNEQFF.

In this sample, this clone turned up a few times. V gene TRBV29-1 combines with J gene TRBJ1-2; D not certain. The germline gives CDR1 SQVTM, CDR2 ANQGSEA. There are 11 residues in the CDR3. V was clipped by 2 bases and J by 2 bases, with 3 bases between them. The CDR3 nucleotides read TGCAGCGTTGAACAGAACTATGGCTACACCTTC. Protein: CSVEQNYGYTF.

In its sample, this clone was seen many times. The genes are TRBV9 and TRBJ1-3, with D perhaps matching TRBD1 (5 bases). This CDR3 spans 13 amino acids. Germline assignment: CDR1 SGDLS and CDR2 YYNGEE. V was trimmed by 0 bases and J by 8 bases, leaving 9 bases between them. CDR3 amino acids: CASSVVGGYTIYF. Here the CDR3 DNA reads TGTGCCAGCAGCGTAGTGGGGGGTTACACCATATATTTT.

In regard to this clone: With a much larger clone just one base away, this may be a read error. This chain joins TRBV4-2 and TRBJ1-5, with 7 nucleotides matching TRBD1. CDR3 length equals 13 residues. CDR1 and CDR2 from the germline V gene are LGHNA and YNFKEQ. The V gene end was trimmed by 5 bases and the J gene end by 2 bases; junction bases not matched to a gene: 0. The CDR3 protein is CASSGTGNQPQHF. CDR3 nucleotides: TGTGCCAGCAGCGGGACAGGCAATCAGCCCCAGCATTTT.

V gene TRBV5-1 combines with J gene TRBJ2-5; either TRBD1 or TRBD2 may supply D (6 bases each). With 0 bases removed from V and 5 bases from J, the gap between germline ends came to 11 bases. The CDR3 length is 14 residues. Looked up from germline, CDR1 is SGHRS and CDR2 is YFSETQ. The CDR3 DNA sequence: TGCGCCAGCAGCTTGGAGGGGGGCCCGGAGACCCAGTACTTC. Translated, it gives CASSLEGGPETQYF.

The chain couples TRBV7-2 to TRBJ2-7; 14 nucleotides align to TRBD2. V lost 1 base, J lost 0 bases, and 8 bases stayed unmatched. From germline, CDR1 is SGHTA and CDR2 FQGNSA. The CDR3 contains 19 residues. The DNA for the CDR3 is TGTGCCAGCAGCTTAGGCCTGCGACTAGCGGGAGGGAGCTCCTACGAGCAGTACTTC. Its translation is CASSLGLRLAGGSSYEQYF. Filled out from reference TRBV7-2 and TRBJ2-7, the complete variable domain reads GAGVSQSPSNKVTEKGKDVELRCDPISGHTALYWYRQSLGQGLEFLIYFQGNSAPDKSGLPSDRFSAERTGGSVSTLTIQRTQQEDSAVYLCASSLGLRLAGGSSYEQYFGPGTRLTVT.

The V call is TRBV5-1, the J call TRBJ2-7; D is undetermined. Germline values: CDR1 SGHRS, CDR2 YFSETQ. Trimming took 1 base from V and 6 from J, leaving 14 bases between them. The length of the CDR3 is 14 residues. CDR3 residues: CASSLSADRLEQYF. The CDR3, as DNA: TGCGCCAGCAGCTTGTCGGCGGACCGTCTCGAGCAGTACTTC.

Worth noting for this clone: This clone may be a read error of a much larger clone one base away. V is TRBV30 and J is TRBJ2-6, with TRBD1 matching 8 bases. This CDR3 is 18 amino acids long. Germline CDR1 reads GTSNPN; CDR2 reads SVGIG (reference sequence). V gave up 0 bases and J gave up 3 bases; unmatched junction bases: 10. The CDR3 coding sequence is TGTGCCTGGAGTGTAGTACGGACAGGGACCAGTGGGGCCAACGTCCTGACTTTC. Translating it yields CAWSVVRTGTSGANVLTF.

The CDR3 DNA is TGTGCCAGCAGGGGGGAGATCCGGAACACTGAAGCTTTCTTT. It yields the protein CASRGEIRNTEAFF. The chain combines TRBV5-4 with TRBJ1-1; maybe TRBD1 (5 bases). CDR1 is SGHNT and CDR2 is YYREEE in the germline V gene (reference sequence). This CDR3 is built from 14 residues. The V and J ends lost 5 bases and 1 base respectively, with 12 bases between them.